This T cell receptor beta chain is drawn from a study of blood T cell repertoires in COVID-19. V was pared by 4 bases and J by 2 bases, with 9 bases of the junction left unmatched. CDR3 length: 16 amino acids. CDR1 and CDR2 from the germline V gene are SGHNT and YYREEE (reference sequence). TCRdb keeps only in-frame clones here, not all; method: immunoSEQ multiplex PCR. The sample records fewer than 150,000 clones, around 87% being singletons. This sequence was found in a woman in her forties or fifties who had recovered from COVID-19. What was sequenced was peripheral blood. V and J are TRBV5-4 and TRBJ1-3, with 7 bases lining up with TRBD1. The CDR3 here is CASSMPTGEAGNTIYF. The CDR3 nucleotides are TGTGCCAGCAGCATGCCCACAGGGGAAGCTGGAAACACCATATATTTT.